These 20 T cell receptor beta chains came from one sample sequenced in a study of cytomegalovirus exposure and HLA in healthy donors. Clones were sequenced by immunoSEQ multiplex PCR, and TCRdb holds only the in-frame ones, with some missing. The sample carries more than 55,000 clones, 75% to 90% recorded once. Material: PBMCs. The receptor set was obtained from a woman aged 18-29 years in good health and CMV-seronegative.

The V call is TRBV5-1, the J call TRBJ1-1, with TRBD1 identical over 8 bases. V lost 5 bases and J lost 5; bases outside the gene matches: 11. CDR1 SGHRS and CDR2 YFSETQ come from the germline V gene. The CDR3 is 15 residues long. The CDR3 here is CASRNVVTGGTEAFF. The CDR3 region has the DNA TGCGCCAGCAGAAACGTTGTAACAGGGGGAACTGAAGCTTTCTTT. The entire variable domain, with the rest obtained from reference TRBV5-1 and TRBJ1-1, is as follows: KAGVTQTPRYLIKTRGQQVTLSCSPISGHRSVSWYQQTPGQGLQFLFEYFSETQRNKGNFPGRFSGRQFSNSRSEMNVSTLELGDSALYLCASRNVVTGGTEAFFGQGTRLTVV.

V usage is TRBV7-3 and J usage is TRBJ2-7; a weak D match, TRBD1 (5 bases). Trimming took off 5 bases at V and 3 bases at J, with 17 bases between the two ends. The germline gives CDR1 SGHTA, CDR2 FQGTGA. The CDR3 sequence is 15 residues long. The CDR3 here is CASSNLGQGNYEQYF. CDR3 nucleotide sequence: TGTGCCAGCAGCAACCTGGGCCAGGGAAACTACGAGCAGTACTTC.

This chain links TRBV9 with TRBJ2-3, with a weak D call TRBD1 (5 bases). Germline assignment: CDR1 SGDLS and CDR2 YYNGEE. V shed 3 bases and J shed 2 bases, with 13 bases lying between them. There are 15 residues in the CDR3. CDR3 nucleotides: TGTGCCAGCAGCGAGGGGCTTCGAGACACAGATACGCAGTATTTT. This encodes CASSEGLRDTDTQYF.

The CDR3: CASRKRGALGNTIYF. DNA for the CDR3: TGTGCCAGCCGTAAGCGGGGGGCGCTTGGAAACACCATATATTTT. The gene calls are TRBV21-1 and TRBJ1-3. TRBV21-1 is given as a pseudogene. This CDR3 is 15 amino acids long.

The CDR3 here is CASRRTSGASTDTQYF. The CDR3 region has the DNA TGTGCCAGCAGGAGGACTAGCGGGGCTAGCACAGATACGCAGTATTTT. V is TRBV27 and J is TRBJ2-3, with 12 nucleotides matching TRBD2. J lost 0 bases, V lost 6 bases, and 4 bases had no gene match. Germline V lookup: CDR1 MNHEY, CDR2 SMNVEV (reference sequence). This CDR3 region has 16 residues.

V gene TRBV13 combines with J gene TRBJ1-2; D unresolved. The CDR3 has 13 residues. Germline CDR1 reads PRHDT; CDR2 reads FYEKMQ (reference sequence). V shed 2 bases and J shed 7 bases, with 11 bases lying between them. CDR3: CASSLTGRVGYTF. CDR3 DNA sequence: TGTGCCAGCAGCTTAACGGGGAGGGTTGGCTACACCTTC.

The chain couples TRBV4-1 to TRBJ1-2, with 7 bases that match TRBD1. Per germline, CDR1 MGHRA and CDR2 YSYEKL. V lost 4 bases, J lost 4 bases, and 6 bases stayed unmatched. This CDR3 has 14 amino acids. Here the CDR3 reads CASSPTTGPYGYTF. The CDR3 DNA is TGCGCCAGCAGCCCCACGACAGGGCCCTATGGCTACACCTTC.

J is TRBJ2-7 and V is TRBV7-9, with 9 positions matching TRBD1. Germline loops: CDR1 SEHNR, CDR2 FQNEAQ (reference sequence). V was clipped by 5 bases and J by 7 bases; unmatched bases: 18. The CDR3 spans 17 residues. The CDR3 coding sequence is TGTGCCAGCAGCCTAACAGAGACGGGACAGGGATTTTGGGAGCAGTACTTC. It codes for CASSLTETGQGFWEQYF.

The gene calls are TRBV9 and TRBJ2-1, with 13 bases that match TRBD2. Germline V gene data show CDR1 as SGDLS and CDR2 as YYNGEE. J lost 3 bases, V lost 6 bases, and 21 bases had no gene match. The CDR3 has 21 amino acids. CDR3: CASTPSRSGTSGTIDYNEQFF. The CDR3 DNA is TGTGCCAGCACCCCTTCCAGGTCGGGGACTAGCGGGACTATTGACTACAATGAGCAGTTCTTC.

This clone occurred once. The chain is built from TRBV25-1 and TRBJ2-5; TRBD1 might be the D (5 bases). The CDR3 runs 17 residues. V was trimmed by 0 bases and J by 9 bases, leaving 23 bases between them. Germline assignment: CDR1 MGHDK and CDR2 SYGVNS. CDR3 coding DNA: TGTGCCAGCAGTGAATATTTAGTCTTCCAGGGAACCTCGGCCCAGTACTTC. Translation gives CASSEYLVFQGTSAQYF. Full variable domain (rest looked up from reference TRBV25-1 and TRBJ2-5): EADIYQTPRYLVIGTGKKITLECSQTMGHDKMYWYQQDPGMELHLIHYSYGVNSTEKGDLSSESTVSRIRTEHFPLTLESARPSHTSQYLCASSEYLVFQGTSAQYFGPGTRLLVL.

The chain combines TRBV9 with TRBJ1-3, with D perhaps matching TRBD1 (5 bases). Trimming removed 3 bases from V and 2 bases from J, with 12 bases in between. The CDR3 is made up of 15 amino acids. Germline values: CDR1 SGDLS, CDR2 YYNGEE. The CDR3 DNA reads as TGTGCCAGCAGCGAGGGGTATATACCTGGAAACACCATATATTTT. It translates to CASSEGYIPGNTIYF.

The count of this clone is one. V and J are TRBV7-2 and TRBJ1-4; 7 positions agree with TRBD1. This CDR3 comprises 15 residues. CDR1 SGHTA and CDR2 FQGNSA come from the germline V gene. Trimming removed 5 bases from V and 2 bases from J; junction bases left unmatched: 5. CDR3 sequence: CASSQTGPTNEKLFF. The CDR3 DNA sequence: TGTGCCAGCAGCCAGACAGGGCCCACTAATGAAAAACTGTTTTTT.

This chain joins TRBV7-2 and TRBJ2-7, with TRBD1 matching 8 bases. Germline CDR1 is SGHTA and CDR2 is FQGNSA. This CDR3 spans 15 amino acids. V was pared by 2 bases and J by 5 bases, with 8 bases of the junction left unmatched. The CDR3 is CASSLMGAGGDEQYF. The DNA of the CDR3 is TGTGCCAGCAGCTTAATGGGGGCAGGGGGCGACGAGCAGTACTTC.

V is TRBV19 and J is TRBJ2-1, with 8 nucleotides matching TRBD2. CDR1 and CDR2 (germline): LNHDA, SQIVND (reference sequence). V shed 4 bases and J 10 bases; nucleotides not matched to a gene: 6. This CDR3 is built from 13 residues. CDR3 protein: CASSRGLAGEQFF. The CDR3 bases are TGTGCCAGTAGTAGAGGGTTAGCGGGGGAGCAGTTCTTC.

The V and J genes are TRBV2 and TRBJ2-2; tentatively, D is TRBD1 (5 bases). Germline assignment: CDR1 SNHLY and CDR2 FYNNEI. The CDR3 is made up of 13 amino acids. V was shortened by 7 bases and J by 5 bases, with 11 bases between the two germline ends. CDR3 in amino acids: CASITQGTGELFF. The DNA of the CDR3 is TGTGCCAGCATCACGCAGGGAACCGGGGAGCTGTTTTTT.

This chain uses TRBV7-2 with TRBJ2-5, with TRBD1 as a possible D gene (5 bases). The CDR3 is 14 amino acids. V lost 2 bases and J 4 bases, leaving 11 bases between the germline ends. Germline CDR1 and CDR2: SGHTA and FQGNSA. This CDR3 is CASSLQGGRETQYF. CDR3 bases: TGTGCCAGCAGCTTACAGGGTGGCAGAGAGACCCAGTACTTC.

This clone was observed a single time. This chain connects TRBV30 to TRBJ2-2, with TRBD1 as a possible D gene (9 bases). This CDR3 contains 16 residues. Trimming left V 8 bases short and J 7 bases short, with 26 bases between. The germline V gene encodes CDR1 GTSNPN and CDR2 SVGIG (reference sequence). CDR3 DNA: TGTGCCGGGTTACAGGGGGCGGCGGGAGGACTCGGGGAGCTGTTTTTT. It codes for CAGLQGAAGGLGELFF. The whole variable domain, filled in from reference TRBV30 and TRBJ2-2, reads SQTIHQWPATLVQPVGSPLSLECTVEGTSNPNLYWYRQAAGRGLQLLFYSVGIGQISSEVPQNLSASRPQDRQFILSSKKLLLSDSGFYLCAGLQGAAGGLGELFFGEGSRLTVL.

The chain recombines TRBV18 with TRBJ1-2, with TRBD1 identical over 8 bases. CDR1 KGHSH and CDR2 LQKENI come from the germline V gene. CDR3 length equals 15 residues. The V and J ends lost 3 bases and 8 bases, in that order; junction bases with no gene match: 11. The CDR3 sequence is CASSPATGEVGGYTF. CDR3 nucleotide sequence: TGTGCCAGCTCACCCGCGACAGGGGAGGTTGGGGGCTACACCTTC.

DNA for the CDR3: TGTGCCAGCAGTGAGTTAGACAGAACCGGTGGCTACACCTTC. This gives the protein CASSELDRTGGYTF. The chain couples TRBV25-1 to TRBJ1-2, with D maybe TRBD1 (5 bases). The ends were cut back, 3 bases at V and 7 bases at J, with 15 bases in the middle. The length of the CDR3 is 14 residues. Germline V gives CDR1 MGHDK, CDR2 SYGVNS.

The chain uses TRBV30 and TRBJ1-1; D may be TRBD1 (6 bases). There are 13 residues in the CDR3. V was shortened by 2 bases and J by 12 bases, with 19 bases between the two germline ends. Germline CDR1 is GTSNPN and CDR2 is SVGIG (reference sequence). DNA of the CDR3: TGTGCCTGGAGTATACAGGGATCCTTGATTCCTTTCTTT. Its translation: CAWSIQGSLIPFF.